The 3 T cell receptor beta chains below were found in one sample sequenced in a study of low-dose radiotherapy and immunotherapy resistance in tumors (dated by TCRdb to between 2020 and 2023). The time point label for this specimen denotes: after trial treatment. Taken with the paper, the label for treatment or condition translates to: LDRT plus nivolumab, ipilimumab, low-dose cyclophosphamide and aspirin (RACIN trial). The sequencer was an Illumina HiSeq 2500. TCRs were amplified with Phusion for approximately 18 PCR cycles, with a constant-region primer paired with the adapter attached to the V primers. TCRdb trimmed public reads at Q25 via fastp, called clones via MiXCR and kept in-frame beta chains. Every distinct CDR3 protein forms one entry, paired with its most common genes and DNA. This sample has roughly 50,000 distinct CDR3 sequences in its table, and 33% of those were observed once. The top ten clones comprise over 7% of the sample.

The source was PBMCs, collected after low-dose radiotherapy plus immunotherapy. These receptors all stem from a male donor with rectosigmoid adenocarcinoma.

This clonotype was detected once. This chain connects TRBV28 to TRBJ1-6; D gene unclear. Germline V gene lookup returns CDR1 MDHEN and CDR2 SYDVKM. The V and J ends lost 5 bases and 7 bases respectively, with 15 bases between them. The CDR3 length is 15 residues. The CDR3 loop reads CASSPAGGSNSPLHF. The DNA of the CDR3 is TGTGCCAGCAGTCCGGCCGGAGGGTCCAATTCACCCCTCCACTTT.

This clonotype was counted once. This sequence joins TRBV27 and TRBJ2-3; D possibly matches TRBD1 or TRBD2 (5 bases each). Deletions cut 6 bases from V and 7 bases from J, with 14 bases between. This CDR3 is 13 amino acids long. The germline V gene encodes CDR1 MNHEY and CDR2 SMNVEV (reference sequence). CDR3 nucleotides: TGTGCCAGCAGCCGGTGGGACCGCCATACGCAGTATTTT. It specifies CASSRWDRHTQYF.

This clonotype was recorded a few times. The V and J genes are TRBV24-1 and TRBJ2-5, with D possibly being TRBD2 (5 bases). V lost 4 bases, J lost 2 bases, and 7 bases lay in between. CDR1 and CDR2 (germline): KGHDR, SFDVKD. This CDR3 spans 13 amino acids. The CDR3 DNA is TGTGCCACCAGTGACGACTATCAAGAGACCCAGTACTTC. Its protein product is CATSDDYQETQYF.